Below are 31 T cell receptor beta chains sequenced from a single sample in a study of shared clonotypes between healthy human individuals. Using immunoSEQ multiplex PCR, the repertoire was profiled, and TCRdb retains in-frame clones only, with some absent. The sample shows 2 million to 3 million clones, around nine tenths of them seen only once. The sample was naive CD4+ T cells sorted from blood. Subset: CD45RA+ positively selected. These receptors all come from a man aged 18-30 years in good health.

Here the CDR3 DNA reads TGCGCCAGCAAGGTTAGCGGGCCTAGCACAGATACGCAGTATTTT. Encoded protein: CASKVSGPSTDTQYF. V is TRBV10-2 and J is TRBJ2-3; TRBD2 aligns across 7 bases. V shed 7 bases, J shed 0 bases, and the junction held 7 bases outside the gene matches. Germline V lookup: CDR1 WSHSY, CDR2 SAAADI. CDR3 length equals 15 residues.

This chain joins TRBV7-2 and TRBJ2-5, with 8 nucleotides matching TRBD2. The CDR3 spans 14 residues. Germline CDR1 and CDR2: SGHTA and FQGNSA. V gave up 5 bases and J gave up 5 bases; unmatched junction bases: 7. The CDR3 nucleotides read TGTGCCAGCAGCCTTAGCGGGACGGGGGAGACCCAGTACTTC. Its protein product is CASSLSGTGETQYF.

The chain links TRBV9 to TRBJ2-7; D may match TRBD1 or TRBD2 (5 bases each). V gave up 0 bases and J gave up 7 bases, with 11 bases separating them. The CDR3 spans 13 residues. Germline values: CDR1 SGDLS, CDR2 YYNGEE. The CDR3 DNA is TGTGCCAGCAGCGTAGGGACTCCAGGGGAGCAGTACTTC. This translates into CASSVGTPGEQYF.

The chain has TRBV9 and TRBJ2-5, with 7 bases aligning to TRBD2. This CDR3 is built from 14 residues. CDR1 and CDR2 from the germline V gene are SGDLS and YYNGEE. The junction had 5 bases not matched to a gene; V was cut back by 3 bases and J by 3 bases. This CDR3 is CASSASGTKETQYF. The CDR3 nucleotides are TGTGCCAGCAGCGCTTCCGGGACTAAAGAGACCCAGTACTTC.

The rearrangement joins TRBV30 to TRBJ1-2; a weak D match, TRBD1 (6 bases). The CDR3 extends over 13 amino acids. In germline, CDR1 is GTSNPN, CDR2 SVGIG (reference sequence). Trimming removed 2 bases at V and 2 bases at J, with 9 bases between. The CDR3 region has the DNA TGTGCCTGGAGTTCGACAGGAAACTATGGCTACACCTTC. Its translation: CAWSSTGNYGYTF. The whole variable domain, remainder taken from reference TRBV30 and TRBJ1-2, is SQTIHQWPATLVQPVGSPLSLECTVEGTSNPNLYWYRQAAGRGLQLLFYSVGIGQISSEVPQNLSASRPQDRQFILSSKKLLLSDSGFYLCAWSSTGNYGYTFGSGTRLTVV.

This chain uses TRBV11-2 with TRBJ2-6; no reliable D call. V lost 6 bases and J lost 1, with 7 bases in between. The CDR3 runs to 14 residues. Germline CDR1 is SGHAT and CDR2 is FQNNGV. In DNA, the CDR3 is TGTGCCAGCAGGTCACTATCTGGGGCCAACGTCCTGACTTTC. It translates to CASRSLSGANVLTF.

In the case of this clone: The germline gene is not matched at one end of the junction; a read error may be the cause. The chain combines TRBV27 with TRBJ2-3, with unresolved D. Germline V gene sequence: CDR1 MNHEY, CDR2 SMNVEV (reference sequence). This CDR3 is built from 15 residues. The CDR3 DNA is TGTGCCAGGAGTTTTGGAAGACCCAGCACAGATACGCAGTATTTT. As protein: CARSFGRPSTDTQYF.

This chain uses TRBV29-1 with TRBJ1-1; possible D gene TRBD1, 5 bases. Between the trimmed V and J ends, which lost 3 bases and 0 bases, there was a span of 11 bases. This CDR3 is built from 14 residues. CDR1 SQVTM and CDR2 ANQGSEA come from the germline V gene. The CDR3 spells CSVEIGAVNTEAFF. CDR3 nucleotide sequence: TGCAGCGTTGAGATTGGGGCGGTGAACACTGAAGCTTTCTTT. The entire variable domain, with the rest obtained from reference TRBV29-1 and TRBJ1-1, is as follows: SAVISQKPSRDICQRGTSLTIQCQVDSQVTMMFWYRQQPGQSLTLIATANQGSEATYESGFVIDKFPISRPNLTFSTLTVSNMSPEDSSIYLCSVEIGAVNTEAFFGQGTRLTVV.

V and J are TRBV7-8 and TRBJ2-1, with 8 positions matching TRBD2. In germline, CDR1 is SGHVS, CDR2 FQNEAQ. The J segment lost 10 bases and the V segment lost 1 base, leaving 6 bases of the junction unmatched. This CDR3 region has 14 residues. The CDR3 coding sequence is TGTGCCAGCAGCTTAGTTACTAGCGGAGGGGAGCAGTTCTTC. This translates into CASSLVTSGGEQFF.

This clone was detected once. This chain uses TRBV19 with TRBJ1-5; TRBD1 might be the D (5 bases). V was trimmed by 5 bases and J by 0 bases, leaving 11 bases between them. CDR1 and CDR2 from the germline V gene are LNHDA and SQIVND (reference sequence). This CDR3 has 15 amino acids. The CDR3 DNA sequence: TGTGCCAGTAGTCCACAGGCGATTAGCAATCAGCCCCAGCATTTT. Its protein is CASSPQAISNQPQHF.

About this clone: Other DNA sequences of this sample code for an identical CDR3. The genes are TRBV30 and TRBJ2-3; D gene ambiguous. The CDR3 sequence is 12 residues long. Looked up from germline, CDR1 is GTSNPN and CDR2 is SVGIG (reference sequence). With 2 bases removed from V and 1 base from J, the gap between germline ends came to 4 bases. The CDR3 nucleotides are TGTGCCTGGAGTTACGGCACAGATACGCAGTATTTT. This gives the protein CAWSYGTDTQYF.

In its sample, this clone was seen once. The rearrangement uses TRBV6-6 and TRBJ2-7; D unclear. The CDR3 loop spans 14 amino acids. V lost 0 bases and J lost 6, with 12 bases in between. Germline V gene sequence: CDR1 MNHNY, CDR2 SVGAGI (reference sequence). This CDR3 is CASSYSPHRGEQYF. CDR3 coding DNA: TGTGCCAGCAGTTACTCGCCACACCGAGGCGAGCAGTACTTC.

As DNA, the CDR3 is TGTGCCAGCAGTTACGGCAGACAAAAAGAGACCCAGTACTTC. Encoded protein: CASSYGRQKETQYF. This chain uses TRBV6-5 with TRBJ2-5; D unclear. The germline V and J ends were trimmed by 2 bases and 3 bases, with 10 bases remaining between them. This CDR3 has 14 amino acids. Germline V gene sequence: CDR1 MNHEY, CDR2 SVGAGI.

The chain couples TRBV6-1 to TRBJ2-2, with D hard to call. Trimming stripped 7 bases from V and 0 bases from J, with 12 bases between. CDR1 and CDR2 from the germline V gene are MNHNS and SASEGT. The CDR3 spans 15 residues. CDR3 in amino acids: CASTMQPANTGELFF. The CDR3 region has the DNA TGTGCCAGCACTATGCAGCCTGCGAACACCGGGGAGCTGTTTTTT.

This chain links TRBV6-1 with TRBJ1-2, with 8 bases that match TRBD1. CDR3 length: 17 amino acids. Looked up from germline, CDR1 is MNHNS and CDR2 is SASEGT. Trimming cost V 2 bases and J 0 bases; bases outside gene matches: 8. CDR3 in DNA: TGTGCCAGCAGTGAACGGACAGGGAATGGCGCTAACTATGGCTACACCTTC. It encodes CASSERTGNGANYGYTF.

Worth noting for this clone: This sample also contains other DNA sequences that code for the same CDR3. The chain has TRBV2 and TRBJ2-3; D is unclear. V dropped 4 bases and J dropped 5 bases, with 4 bases sitting between them. Looked up from germline, CDR1 is SNHLY and CDR2 is FYNNEI. The CDR3 has 11 amino acids. The chain's CDR3 is CASSGLDTQYF. Written as DNA, the CDR3 is TGTGCCAGCAGTGGCTTAGATACGCAGTATTTT.

The chain combines TRBV28 with TRBJ2-2; 7 nucleotides match TRBD2. The J segment lost 6 bases and the V segment lost 6 bases, leaving 19 bases of the junction unmatched. CDR3 length: 18 residues. Germline CDR1 MDHEN, CDR2 SYDVKM. The CDR3: CASSRDGSTGGLAGELFF. CDR3 bases: TGTGCCAGCAGCCGCGATGGGAGCACGGGGGGTCTGGCCGGGGAGCTGTTTTTT. The whole variable domain, filled in from reference TRBV28 and TRBJ2-2, reads DVKVTQSSRYLVKRTGEKVFLECVQDMDHENMFWYRQDPGLGLRLIYFSYDVKMKEKGDIPEGYSVSREKKERFSLILESASTNQTSMYLCASSRDGSTGGLAGELFFGEGSRLTVL.

In the case of this clone: At the DNA level, this CDR3 is encoded by other sequences in the same sample as well. The rearrangement links TRBV27 to TRBJ1-2, with 10 bases lining up with TRBD1. The V and J ends lost 5 bases and 8 bases, in that order; junction bases with no gene match: 8. This CDR3 comprises 14 residues. Germline V CDR1 and CDR2: MNHEY, SMNVEV (reference sequence). CDR3 protein: CASSTRTGGYGYTF. The CDR3 DNA reads as TGTGCCAGCAGTACCCGGACAGGGGGATACGGCTACACCTTC.

The rearrangement joins TRBV7-2 to TRBJ2-2; D assignment may be TRBD1 or TRBD2 (5 bases each). CDR3 length equals 17 residues. Between the trimmed V and J ends, which lost 5 bases and 8 bases, there was a span of 24 bases. Germline V gene lookup returns CDR1 SGHTA and CDR2 FQGNSA. The CDR3 reads CASSLPNRGWRSGELFF. The CDR3 nucleotides are TGTGCCAGCAGCCTACCAAATAGGGGATGGAGGTCTGGGGAGCTGTTTTTT.

The rearrangement links TRBV2 to TRBJ1-5; D gene unclear. V was pared by 1 base and J by 0 bases, with 7 bases between. This CDR3 spans 15 amino acids. The V gene's germline CDR1 is SNHLY and CDR2 FYNNEI. The DNA for the CDR3 is TGTGCCAGCAGTGAAGGGCACCTTAGCAATCAGCCCCAGCATTTT. This encodes CASSEGHLSNQPQHF.

This clone has only one observation. Additional DNA sequences in this sample encode the identical CDR3. This chain uses TRBV7-2 with TRBJ2-2; D remains unclear. This CDR3 comprises 14 residues. V gave up 1 base and J gave up 4 bases, with 7 bases separating them. Germline assignment: CDR1 SGHTA and CDR2 FQGNSA. The CDR3, as DNA: TGTGCCAGCAGCTTAGAAGGCCTCACCGGGGAGCTGTTTTTT. It translates to CASSLEGLTGELFF.

The rearrangement links TRBV4-1 to TRBJ1-3; 8 positions match TRBD1. The germline V gene has CDR1 MGHRA and CDR2 YSYEKL. This CDR3 is 13 amino acids long. Trimming at V came to 4 bases and at J to 9 bases, leaving 5 bases not matched to a gene. This CDR3 reads CASSPQGAATIYF. The CDR3, as DNA: TGCGCCAGCAGCCCGCAGGGGGCCGCCACCATATATTTT.

The rearrangement links TRBV6-5 to TRBJ1-1, with a possible D match to TRBD1 (5 bases). Per the germline V gene, CDR1 is MNHEY and CDR2 is SVGAGI. The V end lost 2 bases, the J end lost 1 base, and 11 bases lay between the germline ends. This CDR3 has 15 residues. The CDR3 is CASSYPRQQNTEAFF. The DNA for the CDR3 is TGTGCCAGCAGTTACCCGAGACAGCAGAACACTGAAGCTTTCTTT.

The J gene is TRBJ2-7, the V gene TRBV2, with a weak D call TRBD2 (6 bases). The CDR3 extends over 15 amino acids. Germline V gene data show CDR1 as SNHLY and CDR2 as FYNNEI. Deletions cut 2 bases from V and 0 bases from J, with 11 bases between. CDR3 in DNA: TGTGCCAGCAGTGAAAGGTCTAGCGTCTCCTACGAGCAGTACTTC. Translated: CASSERSSVSYEQYF.

Notes on this clone: This CDR3 is also generated by other DNA sequences in the sample. The rearrangement uses TRBV5-1 and TRBJ1-1; 7 bases are a match to TRBD1. The CDR3 sequence is 15 residues long. Per germline, CDR1 SGHRS and CDR2 YFSETQ. J gave up 0 bases and V 0 bases, and 2 bases lay outside the gene matches. The CDR3 DNA sequence: TGCGCCAGCAGCTTGGAGACAGGGTTGAACACTGAAGCTTTCTTT. Translated, it gives CASSLETGLNTEAFF.

Points on this clone: The same CDR3 also results from other DNA sequences found in this sample. This chain connects TRBV11-2 to TRBJ2-1; TRBD2 aligns across 10 bases. The length of the CDR3 is 15 residues. J gave up 5 bases and V 5 bases, and 6 bases lay outside the gene matches. Germline V lookup: CDR1 SGHAT, CDR2 FQNNGV. The chain's CDR3 is CASSPRLAGNNEQFF. The CDR3 region has the DNA TGTGCCAGCAGCCCTAGACTAGCGGGTAACAATGAGCAGTTCTTC.

As DNA, the CDR3 is TGTGCCAGCAGTGAAGCGGCCCCGGGGAACACCGGGGAGCTGTTTTTT. Translation: CASSEAAPGNTGELFF. The chain combines TRBV2 with TRBJ2-2; D remains unclear. In germline, CDR1 is SNHLY, CDR2 FYNNEI. Trimming shortened V by 0 bases and J by 1 base, and 9 bases separated the two germline ends. The CDR3 runs to 16 residues.

This chain joins TRBV5-4 and TRBJ1-3; tentative D call: TRBD1 (5 bases). The germline V gene has CDR1 SGHNT and CDR2 YYREEE (reference sequence). V was pared by 5 bases and J by 8 bases, with 20 bases between. The CDR3 spans 15 residues. For the CDR3, the DNA is TGTGCCAGCAGTCTTGGGGGGGAAGGAAAGGACACCATATATTTT. Amino acids: CASSLGGEGKDTIYF.

This chain uses TRBV14 with TRBJ1-2; D is unclear. The CDR3 is 14 residues long. Germline values: CDR1 SGHDN, CDR2 FVKESK. The V end was cut by 4 bases, the J end by 8 bases, with 17 bases between. The CDR3: CASSPGPFHHGYTF. The CDR3 DNA is TGTGCCAGCAGCCCCGGTCCTTTTCACCACGGCTACACCTTC.

This chain joins TRBV21-1 and TRBJ2-7; the table's D gene call, TRBD1, was not cross checked with the DNA. TRBV21-1 is a pseudogene segment. The CDR3 spans 15 residues. This chain's CDR3 is CARTVRTGGIYEQYF. In DNA form, the CDR3 reads TGTGCCAGGACGGTTCGGACAGGGGGCATTTACGAGCAGTACTTC.

In regard to this clone: The same CDR3 also results from other DNA sequences found in this sample. V and J are TRBV6-6 and TRBJ2-5, with D hard to call. Germline CDR1 and CDR2: MNHNY and SVGAGI (reference sequence). V shed 0 bases and J shed 1 base, with 6 bases lying between them. This CDR3 contains 14 residues. CDR3 amino acids: CASSYSGGQETQYF. The CDR3 nucleotides read TGTGCCAGCAGTTACTCGGGTGGCCAAGAGACCCAGTACTTC.